This TCR beta chain was identified during a study of metastatic and nonmetastatic thyroid tumors. General study points: Compared with benign nodules, malignant thyroid tumors were reported to have significantly higher TCR beta diversity in both blood and tumor.

The CDR3 spans 18 residues. Germline CDR1 MNHEY, CDR2 SMNVEV (reference sequence). The junction had 15 bases not matched to a gene; V was cut back by 1 base and J by 6 bases. TCRdb reassembled clones from the PCR reads with MiXCR. Found here are about 39,000 clones, about an eighth of them singletons; the top ten hold approximately 8.8%. A note on this clone: Its target is not known.

All patients reached thyroid surgery having received no treatment beforehand. This clonotype was obtained from a male donor with papillary thyroid cancer or a benign thyroid nodule (not recorded which). Some clones in this sample may be carry-over from other donors' samples. The source material was blood. The chain has TRBV27 and TRBJ1-2; 9 bases line up with TRBD1. CDR3 DNA: TGTGCCAGCAGTTTATTAGGGATAGGGGCACAGGGGGCTGATGGCTACACCTTC. It codes for CASSLLGIGAQGADGYTF.